These 17 T cell receptor beta chains originate from one sample sequenced in a study of T-cell memory formation after mild COVID-19 listed by TCRdb under 2021. The protocol used for the library was 5' RACE. Sequenced on an Illumina NovaSeq 6000. TCRdb reprocessed the public reads (quality trimming at Q25 with fastp, clone calling with MiXCR) and kept in-frame beta chains. Rows merge per CDR3 protein into single entries with the most common DNA and genes. The sample table records 200,000 to 250,000 distinct CDR3 sequences; around 10% of these occur just once. The leading ten clones occupy roughly a fifth of the sample. The material sequenced was PBMCs or a T cell subset sorted from them (not recorded which). These receptors were obtained from a man aged 18 to 30 who had mild COVID-19 (a few samples of this study predate the infection). The sample titles of this study are shuffled in the database, so cell type and time point are left out; the donor was told from shared clones.

The rearrangement joins TRBV5-1 to TRBJ1-1; a weak D match, TRBD1 (6 bases). This CDR3 region has 14 residues. Germline lookup yields CDR1 SGHRS and CDR2 YFSETQ. The V and J ends lost 7 bases and 4 bases respectively, with 17 bases between them. The CDR3 sequence: CASGLDSPFTEAFF. CDR3 DNA sequence: TGCGCCAGCGGCCTGGACAGCCCTTTCACTGAAGCTTTCTTT.

Only a few counts were recorded for this clonotype. It is unclear where the CDR3 begins or ends on the DNA, so no DNA is shown, and the CDR3 is as TCRdb lists it. This chain joins TRBV21-1 and TRBJ2-2; the D call of TRBD2 is as the table states it, not checked on the DNA. TRBV21-1 is designated a pseudogene. The CDR3 region is 17 residues in length, termini included. The CDR3 loop reads CASSKGPSGGTPGSCFF.

In DNA form, the CDR3 reads TGTGCCAGCAGCTTGGCTCGCGGGGGGGCCGTTGATACGCAGTATTTT. Its protein is CASSLARGGAVDTQYF. The chain carries TRBV5-4 and TRBJ2-3; 9 bases align to TRBD2. There are 16 residues in the CDR3. Germline V gene lookup returns CDR1 SGHNT and CDR2 YYREEE (reference sequence). Trimming at V came to 0 bases and at J to 6 bases, leaving 8 bases not matched to a gene.

The table lists this clonotype with a few counts. The chain uses TRBV6-5 and TRBJ1-4; unclear D gene. This CDR3 region has 13 residues. V lost 2 bases, J lost 10 bases, and 11 bases lay in between. Germline CDR1 and CDR2: MNHEY and SVGAGI. The CDR3: CASSYVQRGKLFF. CDR3 coding DNA: TGTGCCAGCAGTTACGTCCAGCGCGGAAAACTGTTTTTT.

Ten or more counts support this clonotype. The J gene is TRBJ2-7, the V gene TRBV9, with D maybe TRBD2 (5 bases). This CDR3 comprises 15 residues. CDR1 SGDLS and CDR2 YYNGEE come from the germline V gene. V lost 0 bases and J lost 4, with 14 bases in between. The CDR3 spells CASSVGVGRVYEQYF. CDR3 nucleotides: TGTGCCAGCAGCGTAGGTGTAGGGAGAGTTTACGAGCAGTACTTC.

Only a few counts were recorded for this clonotype. The V gene is TRBV6-5, the J gene TRBJ2-7, with a weak D call TRBD1 (5 bases). Germline V gives CDR1 MNHEY, CDR2 SVGAGI. This CDR3 contains 14 residues. V lost 9 bases and J lost 0, with 15 bases in between. For the CDR3, the DNA is TGTGCCAGTAAGGTTATAGGGGCCTCCTACGAGCAGTACTTC. Amino acids: CASKVIGASYEQYF.

The genes are TRBV15 and TRBJ2-2, with D possibly being TRBD1 or TRBD2 (5 bases each). CDR3 length: 18 amino acids. V was pared by 4 bases and J by 0 bases, with 18 bases between. Germline assignment: CDR1 LNHNV and CDR2 YYDKDF (reference sequence). CDR3 loop: CATSKRRRAGPNTGELFF. CDR3 DNA sequence: TGTGCCACCAGCAAAAGGCGGCGGGCAGGGCCGAACACCGGGGAGCTGTTTTTT.

This clonotype has more than one count but fewer than ten. The J gene is TRBJ1-5, the V gene TRBV20-1, with TRBD1 matching 9 bases. The trim removed 1 base at V and 0 bases at J, leaving 13 bases unmatched. The germline V gene has CDR1 DFQATT and CDR2 SNEGSKA (reference sequence). The CDR3 covers 19 residues. In nucleotides, the CDR3 is TGCAGTGCTAGAGCTCCTCCCGGGACAGGGCAGTATAGCAATCAGCCCCAGCATTTT. Translation: CSARAPPGTGQYSNQPQHF.

This clonotype was observed a handful of times. V gene TRBV6-2 or TRBV6-3 combines with J gene TRBJ1-1; a weak D match, TRBD1 (5 bases). Germline lookup yields CDR1 MNHEY and CDR2 SVGEGT. The CDR3 length is 14 residues. V gave up 2 bases and J gave up 1 base, with 8 bases separating them. The DNA of the CDR3 is TGTGCCAGCAGTTACCGGGGCGGGAACACTGAAGCTTTCTTT. Translated: CASSYRGGNTEAFF.

This clonotype showed up just a few times. The J gene is TRBJ1-2, the V gene TRBV5-1, with TRBD1 matching 9 bases. The V gene end was trimmed by 4 bases and the J gene end by 4 bases; junction bases not matched to a gene: 8. The germline V gene has CDR1 SGHRS and CDR2 YFSETQ. This CDR3 has 15 amino acids. Here the CDR3 DNA reads TGCGCCAGCAGCACGGGACAGGGCAAAAGCTATGGCTACACCTTC. Encoded protein: CASSTGQGKSYGYTF.

In DNA, the CDR3 is TGTGCCAGCAGTTTGGGTATTTCTCGAGGCTACACCTTC. Translation: CASSLGISRGYTF. The genes are TRBV28 and TRBJ1-2; D is uncertain. The CDR3 is 13 residues long. Trimming removed 3 bases at V and 8 bases at J, with 13 bases between. The germline CDR1 and CDR2 sequences are MDHEN and SYDVKM.

CDR3 bases: TGTGCCAGCAGTGTACGGCTAGCGGGGGGGACCTACAATGAGCAGTTCTTC. Translation gives CASSVRLAGGTYNEQFF. The chain employs TRBV2 and TRBJ2-1, with 12 positions matching TRBD2. Losses at the gene ends were 4 bases for V and 2 bases for J; bases not matched to a gene: 6. Per the germline V gene, CDR1 is SNHLY and CDR2 is FYNNEI. This CDR3 region has 17 residues.

This clonotype appeared a few times. The rearrangement uses TRBV12-3 or TRBV12-4 and TRBJ2-7; D is unresolved. This CDR3 has 13 amino acids. V lost 5 bases and J 3 bases, leaving 11 bases between the germline ends. CDR3 bases: TGTGCCAGCAGTCCGCCTGGGGACTACGAGCAGTACTTC. It translates to CASSPPGDYEQYF.

The J gene is TRBJ1-5, the V gene TRBV6-1; D perhaps matches TRBD1 (6 bases). Trimming removed 4 bases from V and 7 bases from J, with 17 bases in between. CDR1 and CDR2 from the germline V gene are MNHNS and SASEGT. CDR3 size: 15 residues. The CDR3, as DNA: TGTGCCAGCAGTGCTGGGGACACTCCTCTCCAGCCCCAGCATTTT. It is translated as CASSAGDTPLQPQHF.

The chain combines TRBV9 with TRBJ2-6; either TRBD1 or TRBD2 may fit D (5 bases each). This CDR3 is built from 16 residues. V was pared by 0 bases and J by 0 bases, with 7 bases between. Germline V CDR1 and CDR2: SGDLS, YYNGEE. The CDR3 reads CASSVGDDSGANVLTF. CDR3 DNA: TGTGCCAGCAGCGTAGGGGACGACTCTGGGGCCAACGTCCTGACTTTC.

This chain joins TRBV29-1 and TRBJ2-3, with D hard to call. In germline, CDR1 is SQVTM, CDR2 ANQGSEA. The CDR3 is 12 residues long. The ends were cut back, 4 bases at V and 6 bases at J, with 11 bases in the middle. CDR3 sequence (DNA): TGCAGCGTTGGGGTTATCCGGGATACGCAGTATTTT. This gives the protein CSVGVIRDTQYF.

This clonotype turned up a few times. The rearrangement uses TRBV12-3 or TRBV12-4 and TRBJ1-1; possibly TRBD1 for D (6 bases). Trimming shortened V by 5 bases and J by 4 bases, and 17 bases separated the two germline ends. This CDR3 spans 15 amino acids. The CDR3 here is CASSTTYRVFTEAFF. In DNA, the CDR3 is TGTGCCAGCAGTACAACCTACAGGGTATTCACTGAAGCTTTCTTT.